The source of this T cell receptor beta chain is a study of preoperative IRX-2 immunotherapy in early breast cancer. Germline CDR1 is LNHDA and CDR2 is SQIVND (reference sequence). With 6 bases clipped from V and 7 bases from J, the junction kept 8 bases outside the gene matches. CDR3 length equals 15 residues. Libraries were prepared by immunoSEQ multiplex PCR; TCRdb keeps only in-frame clonotypes and omits some of them. The top ten hold 1.5% to 2% of the sample, which has over 60,000 clones, roughly 94% seen once. The treatment here: preoperative locoregional IRX-2 cytokine immunotherapy. Samples came from a phase Ib trial of preoperative locoregional IRX-2 cytokine immunotherapy.

Sample collection occurred from a patient treated with IRX-2 immunotherapy. This receptor was taken from a human donor with breast cancer. The chain has TRBV19 and TRBJ2-3; 12 bases are shared with TRBD1. The CDR3 DNA reads TGTGCCAGTAGCACCGGGACAGGGGGCTTGCATACGCAGTATTTT. Protein product: CASSTGTGGLHTQYF.